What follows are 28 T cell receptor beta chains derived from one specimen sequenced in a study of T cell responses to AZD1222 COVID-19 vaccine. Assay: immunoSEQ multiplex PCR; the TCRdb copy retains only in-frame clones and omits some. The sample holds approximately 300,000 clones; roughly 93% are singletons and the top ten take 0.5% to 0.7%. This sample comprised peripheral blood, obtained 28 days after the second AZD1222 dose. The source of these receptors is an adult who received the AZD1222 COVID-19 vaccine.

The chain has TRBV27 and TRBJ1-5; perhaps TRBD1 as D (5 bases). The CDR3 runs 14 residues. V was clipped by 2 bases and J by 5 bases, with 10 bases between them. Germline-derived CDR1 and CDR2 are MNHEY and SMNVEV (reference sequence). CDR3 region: CASSLLGTDQPQHF. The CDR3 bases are TGTGCCAGCAGTTTACTGGGGACCGATCAGCCCCAGCATTTT.

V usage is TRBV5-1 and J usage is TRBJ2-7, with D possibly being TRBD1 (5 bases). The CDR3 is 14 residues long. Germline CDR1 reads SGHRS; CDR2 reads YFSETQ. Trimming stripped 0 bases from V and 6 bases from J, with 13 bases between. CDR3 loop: CASSLESQGSEQYF. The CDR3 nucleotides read TGCGCCAGCAGCTTGGAGAGTCAGGGAAGCGAGCAGTACTTC.

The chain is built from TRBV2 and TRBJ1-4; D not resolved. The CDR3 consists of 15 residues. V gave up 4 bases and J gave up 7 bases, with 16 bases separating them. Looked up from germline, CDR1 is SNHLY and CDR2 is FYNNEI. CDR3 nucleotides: TGTGCCAGCAGTGGACTACAGAGGGCTGCTGAAAAACTGTTTTTT. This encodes CASSGLQRAAEKLFF.

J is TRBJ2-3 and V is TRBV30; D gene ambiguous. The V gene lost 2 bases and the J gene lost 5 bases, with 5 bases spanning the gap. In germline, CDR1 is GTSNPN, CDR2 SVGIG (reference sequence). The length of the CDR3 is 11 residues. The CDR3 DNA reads TGTGCCTGGAGTTCGATAGATACGCAGTATTTT. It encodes CAWSSIDTQYF.

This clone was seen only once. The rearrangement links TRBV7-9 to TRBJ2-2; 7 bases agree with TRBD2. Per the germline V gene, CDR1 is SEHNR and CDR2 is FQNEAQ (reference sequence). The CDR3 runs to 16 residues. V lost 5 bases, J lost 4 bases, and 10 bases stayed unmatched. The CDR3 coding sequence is TGTGCCAGCAGCCCGTCGGGGGGAGGTAGCACCGGGGAGCTGTTTTTT. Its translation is CASSPSGGGSTGELFF.

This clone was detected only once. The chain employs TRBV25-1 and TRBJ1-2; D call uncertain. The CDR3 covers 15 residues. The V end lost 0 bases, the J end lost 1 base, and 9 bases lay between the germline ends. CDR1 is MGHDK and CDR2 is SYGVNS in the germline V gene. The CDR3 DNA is TGTGCCAGCAGTGAATACATCGGGAGTAACTATGGCTACACCTTC. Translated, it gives CASSEYIGSNYGYTF.

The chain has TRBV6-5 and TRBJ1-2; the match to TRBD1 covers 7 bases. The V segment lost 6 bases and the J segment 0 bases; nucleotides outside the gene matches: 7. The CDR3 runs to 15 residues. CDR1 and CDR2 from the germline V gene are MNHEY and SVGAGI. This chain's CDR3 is CASSPGGGSNYGYTF. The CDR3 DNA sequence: TGTGCCAGCAGCCCAGGGGGGGGTTCTAACTATGGCTACACCTTC.

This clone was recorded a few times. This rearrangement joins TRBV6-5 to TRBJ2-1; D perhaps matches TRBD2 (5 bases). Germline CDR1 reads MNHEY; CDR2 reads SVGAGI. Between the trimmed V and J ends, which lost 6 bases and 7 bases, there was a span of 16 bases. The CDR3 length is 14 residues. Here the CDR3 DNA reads TGTGCCAGCAGGAGGTGGGAGTATGATAATGAGCAGTTCTTC. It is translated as CASRRWEYDNEQFF.

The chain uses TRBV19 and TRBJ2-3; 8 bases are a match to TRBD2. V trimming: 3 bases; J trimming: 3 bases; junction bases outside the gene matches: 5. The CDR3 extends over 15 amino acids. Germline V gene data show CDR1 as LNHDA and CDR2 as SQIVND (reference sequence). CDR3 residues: CASSIWASGTDTQYF. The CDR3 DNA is TGTGCCAGTAGTATTTGGGCTAGCGGGACAGATACGCAGTATTTT.

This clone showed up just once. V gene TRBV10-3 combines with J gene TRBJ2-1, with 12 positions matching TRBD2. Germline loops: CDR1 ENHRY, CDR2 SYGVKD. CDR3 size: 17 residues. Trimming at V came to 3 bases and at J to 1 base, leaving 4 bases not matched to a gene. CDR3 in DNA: TGTGCCATCAGTGATCGGACTAGCGGGAAGTCCTACAATGAGCAGTTCTTC. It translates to CAISDRTSGKSYNEQFF.

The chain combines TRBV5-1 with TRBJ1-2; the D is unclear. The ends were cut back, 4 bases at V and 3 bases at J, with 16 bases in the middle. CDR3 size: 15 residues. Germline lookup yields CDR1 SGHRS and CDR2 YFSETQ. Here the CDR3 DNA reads TGCGCCAGCAGCGATGCGTCGGATGGGGACTATGGCTACACCTTC. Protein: CASSDASDGDYGYTF. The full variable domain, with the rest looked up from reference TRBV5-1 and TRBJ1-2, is KAGVTQTPRYLIKTRGQQVTLSCSPISGHRSVSWYQQTPGQGLQFLFEYFSETQRNKGNFPGRFSGRQFSNSRSEMNVSTLELGDSALYLCASSDASDGDYGYTFGSGTRLTVV.

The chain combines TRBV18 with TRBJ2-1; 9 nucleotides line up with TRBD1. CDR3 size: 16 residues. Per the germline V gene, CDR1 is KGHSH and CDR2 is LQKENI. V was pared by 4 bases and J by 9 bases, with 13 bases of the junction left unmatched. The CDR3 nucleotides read TGTGCCAGCTCACAGCTGGGACAGGGAACGGGAAGTGAGCAGTTCTTC. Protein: CASSQLGQGTGSEQFF.

The CDR3 nucleotides read TGTGCCAGCAGCCCAAACTTACAGAGCTACGAGCAGTACTTC. Its translation is CASSPNLQSYEQYF. The rearrangement uses TRBV11-2 and TRBJ2-7; D remains unclear. The CDR3 spans 14 residues. The germline CDR1 and CDR2 sequences are SGHAT and FQNNGV. The V end lost 5 bases, the J end lost 3 bases, and 14 bases lay between the germline ends.

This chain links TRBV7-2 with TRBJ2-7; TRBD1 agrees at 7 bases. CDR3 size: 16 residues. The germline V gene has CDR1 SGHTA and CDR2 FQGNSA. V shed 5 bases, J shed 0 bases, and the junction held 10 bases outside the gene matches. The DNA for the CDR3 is TGTGCCAGCAGCCCCGGATCCTCAGGGGGCTCCTACGAGCAGTACTTC. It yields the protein CASSPGSSGGSYEQYF.

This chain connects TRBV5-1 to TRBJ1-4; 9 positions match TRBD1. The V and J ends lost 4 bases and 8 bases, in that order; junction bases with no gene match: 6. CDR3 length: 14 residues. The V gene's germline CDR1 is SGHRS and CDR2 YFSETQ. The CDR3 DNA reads TGCGCCAGCAGCCCACAGGGGGCAGGGGAAAAACTGTTTTTT. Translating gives CASSPQGAGEKLFF.

The CDR3 loop is CAISDLAGSRETQYF. The CDR3 DNA reads TGTGCCATCAGTGACCTAGCGGGGTCCCGCGAGACCCAGTACTTC. J is TRBJ2-5 and V is TRBV10-3; 9 bases are shared with TRBD2. V was pared by 3 bases and J by 5 bases, with 7 bases of the junction left unmatched. The germline V gene has CDR1 ENHRY and CDR2 SYGVKD. The CDR3 totals 15 residues.

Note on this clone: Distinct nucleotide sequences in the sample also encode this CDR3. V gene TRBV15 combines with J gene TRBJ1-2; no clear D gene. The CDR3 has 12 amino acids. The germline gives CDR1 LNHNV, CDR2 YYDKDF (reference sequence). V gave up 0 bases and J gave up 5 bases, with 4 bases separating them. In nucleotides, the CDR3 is TGTGCCACCAGCAGAGAAGGATATGGCTACACCTTC. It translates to CATSREGYGYTF.

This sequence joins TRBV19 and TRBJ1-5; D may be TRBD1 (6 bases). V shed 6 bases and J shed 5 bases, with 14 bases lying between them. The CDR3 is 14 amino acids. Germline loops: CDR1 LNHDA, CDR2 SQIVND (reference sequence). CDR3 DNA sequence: TGTGCCAGTAGACCACAGGGTGGAGATCAGCCCCAGCATTTT. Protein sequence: CASRPQGGDQPQHF.

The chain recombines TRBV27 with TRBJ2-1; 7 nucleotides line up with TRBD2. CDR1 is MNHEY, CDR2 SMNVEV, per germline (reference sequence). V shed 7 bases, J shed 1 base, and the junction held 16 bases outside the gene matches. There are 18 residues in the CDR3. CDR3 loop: CASTKGGGERRSYNEQFF. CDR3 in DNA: TGTGCCAGCACCAAGGGCGGGGGAGAACGTAGGTCCTACAATGAGCAGTTCTTC.

Here the CDR3 DNA reads TGTGCCAGTAGTTGGAACTTACAGGGTAAAGAGACCCAGTACTTC. Its protein is CASSWNLQGKETQYF. The V and J genes are TRBV19 and TRBJ2-5; weak D call: TRBD1 (6 bases). Germline-derived CDR1 and CDR2 are LNHDA and SQIVND (reference sequence). The germline V and J ends were trimmed by 5 bases and 3 bases, with 16 bases remaining between them. CDR3 length: 15 residues.

The CDR3 DNA reads as TGTGCCTCCCGAACCGCTAGCACAGATACGCAGTATTTT. It codes for CASRTASTDTQYF. The chain uses TRBV6-5 and TRBJ2-3, with D unresolved. V lost 11 bases and J 0 bases, leaving 12 bases between the germline ends. The CDR3 totals 13 residues. Germline loops: CDR1 MNHEY, CDR2 SVGAGI.

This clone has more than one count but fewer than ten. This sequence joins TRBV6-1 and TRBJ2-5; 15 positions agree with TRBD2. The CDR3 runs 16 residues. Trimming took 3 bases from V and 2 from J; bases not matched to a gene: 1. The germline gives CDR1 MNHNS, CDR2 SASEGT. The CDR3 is CASSEGLAGGQETQYF. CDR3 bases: TGTGCCAGCAGTGAGGGACTAGCGGGGGGTCAAGAGACCCAGTACTTC.

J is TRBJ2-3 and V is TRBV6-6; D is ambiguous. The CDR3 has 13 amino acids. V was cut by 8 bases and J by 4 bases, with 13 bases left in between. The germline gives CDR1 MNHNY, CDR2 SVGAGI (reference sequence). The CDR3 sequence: CASRWDGSDTQYF. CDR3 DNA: TGTGCCAGCCGTTGGGATGGGTCAGATACGCAGTATTTT.

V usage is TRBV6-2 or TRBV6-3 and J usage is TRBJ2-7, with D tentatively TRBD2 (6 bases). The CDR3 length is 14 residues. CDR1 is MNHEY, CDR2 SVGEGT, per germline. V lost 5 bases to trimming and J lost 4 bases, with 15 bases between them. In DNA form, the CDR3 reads TGTGCCAGCAGTAGGGGAGGACGGGGATACGAGCAGTACTTC. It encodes CASSRGGRGYEQYF.

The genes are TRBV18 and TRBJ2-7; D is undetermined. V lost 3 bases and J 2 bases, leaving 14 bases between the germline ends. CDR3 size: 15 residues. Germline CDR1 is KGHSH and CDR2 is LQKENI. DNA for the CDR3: TGTGCCAGCTCACCGGATAACAGAGCTCCCTACGAGCAGTACTTC. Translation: CASSPDNRAPYEQYF.

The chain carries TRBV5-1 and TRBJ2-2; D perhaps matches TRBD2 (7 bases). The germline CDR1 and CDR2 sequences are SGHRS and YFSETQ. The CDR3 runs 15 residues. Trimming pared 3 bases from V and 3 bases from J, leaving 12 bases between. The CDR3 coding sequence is TGCGCCAGCAGCTCCTGGGAGGGGGACACCGGGGAGCTGTTTTTT. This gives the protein CASSSWEGDTGELFF. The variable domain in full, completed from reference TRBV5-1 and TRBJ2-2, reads KAGVTQTPRYLIKTRGQQVTLSCSPISGHRSVSWYQQTPGQGLQFLFEYFSETQRNKGNFPGRFSGRQFSNSRSEMNVSTLELGDSALYLCASSSWEGDTGELFFGEGSRLTVL.

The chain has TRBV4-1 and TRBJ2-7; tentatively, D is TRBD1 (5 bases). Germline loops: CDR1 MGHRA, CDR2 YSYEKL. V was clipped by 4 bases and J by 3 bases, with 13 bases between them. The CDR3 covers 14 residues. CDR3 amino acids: CASSPAGIIYEQYF. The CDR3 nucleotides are TGCGCCAGCAGCCCGGCAGGGATAATCTACGAGCAGTACTTC.

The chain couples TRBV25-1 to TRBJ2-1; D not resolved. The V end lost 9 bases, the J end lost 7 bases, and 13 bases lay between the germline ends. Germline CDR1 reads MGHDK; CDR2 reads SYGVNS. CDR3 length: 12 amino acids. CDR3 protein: CASGDARNEQFF. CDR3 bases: TGTGCCAGTGGGGATGCGAGGAATGAGCAGTTCTTC.